This TCR beta chain stems from a study of T-cell reconstitution after alpha-beta-depleted transplantation in children. The V gene's germline CDR1 is SEHNR and CDR2 FQNEAQ (reference sequence). Trimming shortened V by 5 bases and J by 11 bases, and 13 bases separated the two germline ends. The CDR3 consists of 12 residues. This clonotype occurred a few times. The TCRbeta library was prepared with unique molecular identifiers. TCRdb recomputed calls from the PCR reads with MiXCR, one row per CDR3 protein. This sample yields about 610,000 distinct CDR3 sequences, of which about 10% are seen a single time; less than 5% belongs to the top ten.

The sample in question was PBMCs from the stem cell graft donor, obtained from the stem cell graft. J is TRBJ2-4 and V is TRBV7-9; D remains unclear. The receptor was isolated from a human donor who donated a stem cell graft to a child with acute myeloid leukemia. The CDR3 sequence is CASSPPQDLQYF. The CDR3 DNA is TGTGCCAGCAGCCCCCCTCAAGACCTTCAGTACTTC. Full variable domain (missing parts from reference TRBV7-9 and TRBJ2-4): DTGVSQNPRHKITKRGQNVTFRCDPISEHNRLYWYRQTLGQGPEFLTYFQNEAQLEKSRLLSDRFSAERPKGSFSTLEIQRTEQGDSAMYLCASSPPQDLQYFGAGTRLSVL.